The clone carrying this T cell receptor beta chain was seen at least ten times. The antigen is undetermined. V lost 3 bases, J lost 4 bases, and 12 bases stayed unmatched. Germline V gives CDR1 KGHSH, CDR2 LQKENI. The length of the CDR3 is 17 residues. Before thyroid surgery, none of the patients had received any treatment. This entry comes from a study of metastatic and nonmetastatic thyroid tumors. Study summary: From malignant and benign thyroid patients, repertoires in blood and in tumor or nodule tissue were compared. General study findings and limits: According to reports, the diversity of TCR beta was significantly higher in malignant thyroid tumors than in benign nodules, and this held in both blood and tumor samples.

In the authors' workflow: The distant-metastasis classifier for papillary thyroid cancer was built from CDR3 differences across clinicopathological groups. TCRdb re-called clones from the PCR reads using MiXCR. The V and J calls come from TCRdb's annotation, not from the publication. The sample has fewer than 15,000 clones, roughly 12% seen once. Sequenced: blood. This receptor was identified in a female donor with papillary thyroid cancer or a benign thyroid nodule (not recorded which). Some clones in this sample may be carry-over from other donors' samples. The chain links TRBV18 to TRBJ1-1; 9 bases match TRBD1. The CDR3 protein is CASSPTGGRGASTEAFF. The CDR3 DNA sequence: TGTGCCAGCTCACCCACAGGGGGCAGGGGAGCGAGCACTGAAGCTTTCTTT. Looking up the rest from reference TRBV18 and TRBJ1-1 gives the full variable domain: NAGVMQNPRHLVRRRGQEARLRCSPMKGHSHVYWYRQLPEEGLKFMVYLQKENIIDESGMPKERFSAEFPKEGPSILRIQQVVRGDSAAYFCASSPTGGRGASTEAFFGQGTRLTVV.